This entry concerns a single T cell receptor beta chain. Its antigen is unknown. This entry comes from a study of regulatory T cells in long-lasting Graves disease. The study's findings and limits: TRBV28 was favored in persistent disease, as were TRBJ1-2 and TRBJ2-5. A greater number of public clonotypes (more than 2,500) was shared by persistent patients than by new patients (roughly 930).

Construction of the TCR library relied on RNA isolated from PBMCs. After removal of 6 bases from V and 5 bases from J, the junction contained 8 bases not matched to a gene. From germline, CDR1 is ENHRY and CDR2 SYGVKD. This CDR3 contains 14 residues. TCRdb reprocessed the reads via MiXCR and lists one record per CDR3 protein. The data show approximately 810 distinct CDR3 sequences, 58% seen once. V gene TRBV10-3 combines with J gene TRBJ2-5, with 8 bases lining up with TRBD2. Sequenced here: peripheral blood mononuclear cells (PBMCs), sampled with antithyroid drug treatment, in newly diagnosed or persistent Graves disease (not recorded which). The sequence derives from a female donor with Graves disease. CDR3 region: CAISNREGRETQYF. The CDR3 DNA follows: TGTGCCATCAGCAACCGGGAGGGCCGGGAGACCCAGTACTTC.